One sample yielded the 4 T cell receptor beta chains listed below, sequenced in a study of siplizumab effects on memory and regulatory T cells. Profiling relied on immunoSEQ multiplex PCR, and the TCRdb table lists in-frame clones only, not all of them. The sample lists some 96,000 clones; about 94% were seen once. Sequencing was done on a sample of non-Treg CD4+ T cells sorted from blood. The receptor set was obtained from a human donor in good health.

The J gene is TRBJ2-6, the V gene TRBV7-9; D is unresolved. The V gene lost 8 bases and the J gene lost 2 bases, with 7 bases spanning the gap. Germline CDR1 SEHNR, CDR2 FQNEAQ (reference sequence). The CDR3 sequence is 13 residues long. The CDR3 loop is CASARTGANVLTF. CDR3 in DNA: TGTGCCAGCGCTCGGACTGGGGCCAACGTCCTGACTTTC. Full variable domain (outside the CDR3, taken from reference TRBV7-9 and TRBJ2-6): DTGVSQNPRHKITKRGQNVTFRCDPISEHNRLYWYRQTLGQGPEFLTYFQNEAQLEKSRLLSDRFSAERPKGSFSTLEIQRTEQGDSAMYLCASARTGANVLTFGAGSRLTVL.

The chain recombines TRBV2 with TRBJ2-1; D remains unclear. The CDR3 length is 13 residues. Germline CDR1 SNHLY, CDR2 FYNNEI. Trimming cost V 2 bases and J 7 bases, with 9 bases left between them. CDR3 amino acids: CASSENVLNEQFF. The CDR3 region has the DNA TGTGCCAGCAGTGAAAACGTCCTTAATGAGCAGTTCTTC. Together with reference TRBV2 and TRBJ2-1, the CDR3 gives the full variable domain: EPEVTQTPSHQVTQMGQEVILRCVPISNHLYFYWYRQILGQKVEFLVSFYNNEISEKSEIFDDQFSVERPDGSNFTLKIRSTKLEDSAMYFCASSENVLNEQFFGPGTRLTVL.

V and J are TRBV30 and TRBJ1-4; D ambiguous. Germline assignment: CDR1 GTSNPN and CDR2 SVGIG (reference sequence). The CDR3 spans 16 residues. Trimming took off 0 bases at V and 1 base at J, with 12 bases between the two ends. The CDR3 nucleotides are TGTGCCTGGAGTGTACTTTGGGGAGAAACTAATGAAAAACTGTTTTTT. It codes for CAWSVLWGETNEKLFF.

The V and J genes are TRBV11-3 and TRBJ2-5; no firm D call. The CDR3 consists of 13 residues. Trimming pared 5 bases from V and 2 bases from J, leaving 9 bases between. CDR1 and CDR2 (germline): SGHNT, YENEEA. CDR3 loop: CASSPGIQETQYF. DNA for the CDR3: TGTGCCAGCAGCCCTGGGATTCAAGAGACCCAGTACTTC.